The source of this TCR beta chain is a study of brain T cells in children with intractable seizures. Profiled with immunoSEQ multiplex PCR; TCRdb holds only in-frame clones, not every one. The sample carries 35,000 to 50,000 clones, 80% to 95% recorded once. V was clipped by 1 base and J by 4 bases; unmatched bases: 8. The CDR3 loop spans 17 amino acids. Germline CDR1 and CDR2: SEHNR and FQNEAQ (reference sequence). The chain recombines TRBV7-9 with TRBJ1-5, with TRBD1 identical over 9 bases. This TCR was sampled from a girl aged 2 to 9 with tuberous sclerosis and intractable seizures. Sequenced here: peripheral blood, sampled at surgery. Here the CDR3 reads CASSLGELDRGNQPQHF. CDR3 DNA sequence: TGTGCCAGCAGCTTAGGGGAACTGGACAGGGGAAATCAGCCCCAGCATTTT.